This T cell receptor beta chain was obtained from a study of T cell repertoires in cytomegalovirus infection. About the research overall: Both a matching HLA type and CMV infection were indicated by public TCR beta signatures. Study-level points and caveats: Ex vivo responses were dominated by HLA-C-restricted CMV-specific TCR beta clonotypes. Summed public TCR beta family frequency identified CMV carriers bearing the relevant HLA.

TCRdb analysed the reads with MiXCR anew, one entry per CDR3 protein. The data contain roughly 280,000 distinct CDR3 sequences, approximately 9.2% of them seen just once; the ten biggest clones take up over 12%. The CDR3 contains 15 residues. Per the germline V gene, CDR1 is SGHDN and CDR2 is FVKESK. Trimming cost V 5 bases and J 7 bases, with 15 bases left between them. Only a few counts were recorded for this clonotype. Its target is not known. Input material: PBMCs. The receptor comes from a human donor in good health (CMV status not recorded). Some clones in this sample may be carry-over from other donors' samples. The chain combines TRBV14 with TRBJ1-6, with TRBD1 as a possible D gene (5 bases). This CDR3 reads CASSVQSGPNSPLHF. CDR3 coding DNA: TGTGCCAGCAGCGTACAGTCAGGGCCCAATTCACCCCTCCACTTT.